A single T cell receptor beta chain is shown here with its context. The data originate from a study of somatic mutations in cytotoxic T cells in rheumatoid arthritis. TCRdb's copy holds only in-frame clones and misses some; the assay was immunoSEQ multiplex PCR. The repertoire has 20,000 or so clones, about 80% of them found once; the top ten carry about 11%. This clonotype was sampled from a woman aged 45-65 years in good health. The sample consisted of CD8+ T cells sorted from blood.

In nucleotides, the CDR3 is TGTGCCAGCAGCTTAGATCTCACAGGGAGGAATGAGCAGTTCTTC. Translated, it gives CASSLDLTGRNEQFF. The chain employs TRBV11-2 and TRBJ2-1, with D tentatively TRBD1 or TRBD2 (6 bases each). The CDR3 runs to 15 residues. Trimming took 0 bases from V and 7 from J, leaving 13 bases between them. Looked up from germline, CDR1 is SGHAT and CDR2 is FQNNGV.